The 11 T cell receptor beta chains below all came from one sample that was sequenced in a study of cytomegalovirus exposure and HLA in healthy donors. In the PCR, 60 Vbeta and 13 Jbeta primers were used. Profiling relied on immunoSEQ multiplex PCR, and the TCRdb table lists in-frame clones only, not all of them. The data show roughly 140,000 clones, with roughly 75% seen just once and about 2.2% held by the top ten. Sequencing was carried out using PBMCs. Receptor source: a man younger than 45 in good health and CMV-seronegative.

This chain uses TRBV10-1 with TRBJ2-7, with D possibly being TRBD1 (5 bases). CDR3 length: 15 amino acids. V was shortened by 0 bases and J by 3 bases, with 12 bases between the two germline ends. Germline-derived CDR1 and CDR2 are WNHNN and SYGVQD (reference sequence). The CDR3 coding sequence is TGCGCCAGCAGTGAGTCGCCAGGGCAAAACTACGAGCAGTACTTC. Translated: CASSESPGQNYEQYF.

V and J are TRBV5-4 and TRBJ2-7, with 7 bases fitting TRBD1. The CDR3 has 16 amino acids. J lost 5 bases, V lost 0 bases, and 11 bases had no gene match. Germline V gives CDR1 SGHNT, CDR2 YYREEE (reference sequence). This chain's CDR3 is CASSLGVRAGGNEQYF. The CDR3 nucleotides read TGTGCCAGCAGCTTGGGGGTTCGGGCAGGGGGAAACGAGCAGTACTTC.

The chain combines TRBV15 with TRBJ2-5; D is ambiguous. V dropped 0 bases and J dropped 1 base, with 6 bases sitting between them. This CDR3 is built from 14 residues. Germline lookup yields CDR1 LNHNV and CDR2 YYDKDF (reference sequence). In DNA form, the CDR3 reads TGTGCCACCAGCAGAGATATGTCCCAAGAGACCCAGTACTTC. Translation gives CATSRDMSQETQYF.

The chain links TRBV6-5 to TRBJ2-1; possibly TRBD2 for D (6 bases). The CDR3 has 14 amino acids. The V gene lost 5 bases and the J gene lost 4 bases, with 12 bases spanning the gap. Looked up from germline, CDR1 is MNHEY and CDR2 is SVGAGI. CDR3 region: CASSTLAGYNEQFF. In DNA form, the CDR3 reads TGTGCCAGCAGTACCCTGGCGGGGTACAATGAGCAGTTCTTC.

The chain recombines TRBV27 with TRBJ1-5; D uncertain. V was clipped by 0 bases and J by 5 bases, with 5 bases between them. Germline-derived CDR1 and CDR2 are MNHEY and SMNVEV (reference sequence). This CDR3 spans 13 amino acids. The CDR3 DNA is TGTGCCAGCAGTTTATCGACACATCAGCCCCAGCATTTT. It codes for CASSLSTHQPQHF.

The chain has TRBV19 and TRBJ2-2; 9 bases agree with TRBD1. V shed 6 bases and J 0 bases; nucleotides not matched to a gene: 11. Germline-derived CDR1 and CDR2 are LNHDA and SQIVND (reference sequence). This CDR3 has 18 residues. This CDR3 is CASRDIPGQGPNTGELFF. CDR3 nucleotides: TGTGCCAGTAGGGACATACCGGGACAGGGCCCGAACACCGGGGAGCTGTTTTTT.

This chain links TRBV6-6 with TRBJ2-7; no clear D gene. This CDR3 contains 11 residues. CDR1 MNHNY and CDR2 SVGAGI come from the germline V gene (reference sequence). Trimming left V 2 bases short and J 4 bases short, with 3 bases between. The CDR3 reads CASSYRYEQYF. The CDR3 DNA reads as TGTGCCAGCAGTTACCGGTACGAGCAGTACTTC.

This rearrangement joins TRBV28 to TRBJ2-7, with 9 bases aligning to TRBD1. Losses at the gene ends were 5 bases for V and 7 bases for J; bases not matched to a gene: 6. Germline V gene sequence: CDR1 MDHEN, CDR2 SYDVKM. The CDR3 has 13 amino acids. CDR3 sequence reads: CASSVGQGGEQYF. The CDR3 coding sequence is TGTGCCAGCAGTGTGGGACAGGGAGGAGAGCAGTACTTC.

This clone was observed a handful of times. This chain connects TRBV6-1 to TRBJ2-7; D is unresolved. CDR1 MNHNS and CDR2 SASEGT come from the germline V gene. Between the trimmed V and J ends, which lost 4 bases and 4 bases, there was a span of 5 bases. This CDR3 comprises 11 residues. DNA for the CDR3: TGTGCCAGCAGTGTCCCTTACGAGCAGTACTTC. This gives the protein CASSVPYEQYF.

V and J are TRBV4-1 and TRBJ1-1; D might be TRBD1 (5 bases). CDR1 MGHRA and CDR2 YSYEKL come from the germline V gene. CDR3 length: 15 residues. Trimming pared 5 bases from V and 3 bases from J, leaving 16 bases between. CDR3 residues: CASSYGGEGDTEAFF. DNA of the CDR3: TGCGCCAGCAGCTATGGGGGGGAAGGGGACACTGAAGCTTTCTTT.

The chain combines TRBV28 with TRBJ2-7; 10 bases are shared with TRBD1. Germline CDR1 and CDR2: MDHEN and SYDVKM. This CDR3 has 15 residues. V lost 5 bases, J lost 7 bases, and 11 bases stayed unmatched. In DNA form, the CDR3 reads TGTGCCAGCAGTCGTCCGGGACAGGGGTTCCGAGAGCAGTACTTC. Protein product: CASSRPGQGFREQYF.